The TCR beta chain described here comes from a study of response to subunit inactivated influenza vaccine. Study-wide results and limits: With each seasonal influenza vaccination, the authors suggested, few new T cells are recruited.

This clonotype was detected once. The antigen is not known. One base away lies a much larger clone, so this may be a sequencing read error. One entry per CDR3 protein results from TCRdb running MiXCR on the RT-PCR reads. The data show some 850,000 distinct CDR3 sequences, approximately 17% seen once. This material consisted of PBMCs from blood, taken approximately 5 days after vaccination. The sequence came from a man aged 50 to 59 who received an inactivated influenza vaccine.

The CDR3 sequence is CASNGGASNQPQHF. The CDR3 DNA is TGTGCCAGCAATGGGGGGGCAAGCAATCAGCCCCAGCATTTT. V gene TRBV2 combines with J gene TRBJ1-5; a possible D gene is TRBD1 (6 bases). With 7 bases removed from V and 1 base from J, the gap between germline ends came to 11 bases. This CDR3 region has 14 residues. From germline, CDR1 is SNHLY and CDR2 FYNNEI.